This T cell receptor (beta chain) was identified during a study of shared clonotypes between healthy human individuals. Study results and caveats: Across subsets, estimated richness was generally greater for naive than for memory populations.

Germline CDR1 is MDHEN and CDR2 is SYDVKM. V gave up 6 bases and J gave up 0 bases, with 9 bases separating them. This CDR3 spans 14 amino acids. For each subset, genomic DNA was distributed in equal portions over several immunoSEQ plates. Repertoires were generated with immunoSEQ multiplex PCR, while TCRdb's copy carries only in-frame clones and drops some. The data show millions of clones, roughly 96% seen once. As to this clone: What it binds is not known.

Sequencing was done on a sample of naive CD4+ T cells sorted from blood. The subset denotes: CD45RA+ positively selected. The rearrangement links TRBV28 to TRBJ1-3; D might be TRBD1 (6 bases). The origin of this receptor is a man aged 18 to 30 in good health. CDR3 amino acids: CASRAQGSGNTIYF. Here the CDR3 DNA reads TGTGCCAGCAGGGCACAGGGCTCTGGAAACACCATATATTTT.